This T cell receptor (beta chain) emerged from a study of somatic mutations in cytotoxic T cells in rheumatoid arthritis. Whole-study context: Flow cytometry sorted some V beta antibody-stained T-cell populations to nearly 100% purity, V beta1+ cells among them being sequenced for TCRB. Study outcomes and limitations: There were about an eighth of the roughly 65 patients in whom the largest CD8+ clone exceeded 20% of CD8+ cells.

Turning to this clone: Its antigen is undetermined.

The protocol was immunoSEQ multiplex PCR, while the TCRdb copy is restricted to in-frame clones and leaves out a portion. The top ten hold 8% to 9.5% of the sample, which has under 12,000 clones, approximately 80% seen once. Germline V gene lookup returns CDR1 SQVTM and CDR2 ANQGSEA. V trimming: 6 bases; J trimming: 2 bases; junction bases outside the gene matches: 9. This CDR3 comprises 14 residues. This sequence originates from an older woman with rheumatoid arthritis. The rearrangement uses TRBV29-1 and TRBJ2-7; 8 bases are a match to TRBD1. The sequenced material came from CD8+ T cells sorted from blood. CDR3 sequence (DNA): TGCAGCGTCCGGACAGGGCAGACGACCTACGAGCAGTACTTC. Residues: CSVRTGQTTYEQYF.